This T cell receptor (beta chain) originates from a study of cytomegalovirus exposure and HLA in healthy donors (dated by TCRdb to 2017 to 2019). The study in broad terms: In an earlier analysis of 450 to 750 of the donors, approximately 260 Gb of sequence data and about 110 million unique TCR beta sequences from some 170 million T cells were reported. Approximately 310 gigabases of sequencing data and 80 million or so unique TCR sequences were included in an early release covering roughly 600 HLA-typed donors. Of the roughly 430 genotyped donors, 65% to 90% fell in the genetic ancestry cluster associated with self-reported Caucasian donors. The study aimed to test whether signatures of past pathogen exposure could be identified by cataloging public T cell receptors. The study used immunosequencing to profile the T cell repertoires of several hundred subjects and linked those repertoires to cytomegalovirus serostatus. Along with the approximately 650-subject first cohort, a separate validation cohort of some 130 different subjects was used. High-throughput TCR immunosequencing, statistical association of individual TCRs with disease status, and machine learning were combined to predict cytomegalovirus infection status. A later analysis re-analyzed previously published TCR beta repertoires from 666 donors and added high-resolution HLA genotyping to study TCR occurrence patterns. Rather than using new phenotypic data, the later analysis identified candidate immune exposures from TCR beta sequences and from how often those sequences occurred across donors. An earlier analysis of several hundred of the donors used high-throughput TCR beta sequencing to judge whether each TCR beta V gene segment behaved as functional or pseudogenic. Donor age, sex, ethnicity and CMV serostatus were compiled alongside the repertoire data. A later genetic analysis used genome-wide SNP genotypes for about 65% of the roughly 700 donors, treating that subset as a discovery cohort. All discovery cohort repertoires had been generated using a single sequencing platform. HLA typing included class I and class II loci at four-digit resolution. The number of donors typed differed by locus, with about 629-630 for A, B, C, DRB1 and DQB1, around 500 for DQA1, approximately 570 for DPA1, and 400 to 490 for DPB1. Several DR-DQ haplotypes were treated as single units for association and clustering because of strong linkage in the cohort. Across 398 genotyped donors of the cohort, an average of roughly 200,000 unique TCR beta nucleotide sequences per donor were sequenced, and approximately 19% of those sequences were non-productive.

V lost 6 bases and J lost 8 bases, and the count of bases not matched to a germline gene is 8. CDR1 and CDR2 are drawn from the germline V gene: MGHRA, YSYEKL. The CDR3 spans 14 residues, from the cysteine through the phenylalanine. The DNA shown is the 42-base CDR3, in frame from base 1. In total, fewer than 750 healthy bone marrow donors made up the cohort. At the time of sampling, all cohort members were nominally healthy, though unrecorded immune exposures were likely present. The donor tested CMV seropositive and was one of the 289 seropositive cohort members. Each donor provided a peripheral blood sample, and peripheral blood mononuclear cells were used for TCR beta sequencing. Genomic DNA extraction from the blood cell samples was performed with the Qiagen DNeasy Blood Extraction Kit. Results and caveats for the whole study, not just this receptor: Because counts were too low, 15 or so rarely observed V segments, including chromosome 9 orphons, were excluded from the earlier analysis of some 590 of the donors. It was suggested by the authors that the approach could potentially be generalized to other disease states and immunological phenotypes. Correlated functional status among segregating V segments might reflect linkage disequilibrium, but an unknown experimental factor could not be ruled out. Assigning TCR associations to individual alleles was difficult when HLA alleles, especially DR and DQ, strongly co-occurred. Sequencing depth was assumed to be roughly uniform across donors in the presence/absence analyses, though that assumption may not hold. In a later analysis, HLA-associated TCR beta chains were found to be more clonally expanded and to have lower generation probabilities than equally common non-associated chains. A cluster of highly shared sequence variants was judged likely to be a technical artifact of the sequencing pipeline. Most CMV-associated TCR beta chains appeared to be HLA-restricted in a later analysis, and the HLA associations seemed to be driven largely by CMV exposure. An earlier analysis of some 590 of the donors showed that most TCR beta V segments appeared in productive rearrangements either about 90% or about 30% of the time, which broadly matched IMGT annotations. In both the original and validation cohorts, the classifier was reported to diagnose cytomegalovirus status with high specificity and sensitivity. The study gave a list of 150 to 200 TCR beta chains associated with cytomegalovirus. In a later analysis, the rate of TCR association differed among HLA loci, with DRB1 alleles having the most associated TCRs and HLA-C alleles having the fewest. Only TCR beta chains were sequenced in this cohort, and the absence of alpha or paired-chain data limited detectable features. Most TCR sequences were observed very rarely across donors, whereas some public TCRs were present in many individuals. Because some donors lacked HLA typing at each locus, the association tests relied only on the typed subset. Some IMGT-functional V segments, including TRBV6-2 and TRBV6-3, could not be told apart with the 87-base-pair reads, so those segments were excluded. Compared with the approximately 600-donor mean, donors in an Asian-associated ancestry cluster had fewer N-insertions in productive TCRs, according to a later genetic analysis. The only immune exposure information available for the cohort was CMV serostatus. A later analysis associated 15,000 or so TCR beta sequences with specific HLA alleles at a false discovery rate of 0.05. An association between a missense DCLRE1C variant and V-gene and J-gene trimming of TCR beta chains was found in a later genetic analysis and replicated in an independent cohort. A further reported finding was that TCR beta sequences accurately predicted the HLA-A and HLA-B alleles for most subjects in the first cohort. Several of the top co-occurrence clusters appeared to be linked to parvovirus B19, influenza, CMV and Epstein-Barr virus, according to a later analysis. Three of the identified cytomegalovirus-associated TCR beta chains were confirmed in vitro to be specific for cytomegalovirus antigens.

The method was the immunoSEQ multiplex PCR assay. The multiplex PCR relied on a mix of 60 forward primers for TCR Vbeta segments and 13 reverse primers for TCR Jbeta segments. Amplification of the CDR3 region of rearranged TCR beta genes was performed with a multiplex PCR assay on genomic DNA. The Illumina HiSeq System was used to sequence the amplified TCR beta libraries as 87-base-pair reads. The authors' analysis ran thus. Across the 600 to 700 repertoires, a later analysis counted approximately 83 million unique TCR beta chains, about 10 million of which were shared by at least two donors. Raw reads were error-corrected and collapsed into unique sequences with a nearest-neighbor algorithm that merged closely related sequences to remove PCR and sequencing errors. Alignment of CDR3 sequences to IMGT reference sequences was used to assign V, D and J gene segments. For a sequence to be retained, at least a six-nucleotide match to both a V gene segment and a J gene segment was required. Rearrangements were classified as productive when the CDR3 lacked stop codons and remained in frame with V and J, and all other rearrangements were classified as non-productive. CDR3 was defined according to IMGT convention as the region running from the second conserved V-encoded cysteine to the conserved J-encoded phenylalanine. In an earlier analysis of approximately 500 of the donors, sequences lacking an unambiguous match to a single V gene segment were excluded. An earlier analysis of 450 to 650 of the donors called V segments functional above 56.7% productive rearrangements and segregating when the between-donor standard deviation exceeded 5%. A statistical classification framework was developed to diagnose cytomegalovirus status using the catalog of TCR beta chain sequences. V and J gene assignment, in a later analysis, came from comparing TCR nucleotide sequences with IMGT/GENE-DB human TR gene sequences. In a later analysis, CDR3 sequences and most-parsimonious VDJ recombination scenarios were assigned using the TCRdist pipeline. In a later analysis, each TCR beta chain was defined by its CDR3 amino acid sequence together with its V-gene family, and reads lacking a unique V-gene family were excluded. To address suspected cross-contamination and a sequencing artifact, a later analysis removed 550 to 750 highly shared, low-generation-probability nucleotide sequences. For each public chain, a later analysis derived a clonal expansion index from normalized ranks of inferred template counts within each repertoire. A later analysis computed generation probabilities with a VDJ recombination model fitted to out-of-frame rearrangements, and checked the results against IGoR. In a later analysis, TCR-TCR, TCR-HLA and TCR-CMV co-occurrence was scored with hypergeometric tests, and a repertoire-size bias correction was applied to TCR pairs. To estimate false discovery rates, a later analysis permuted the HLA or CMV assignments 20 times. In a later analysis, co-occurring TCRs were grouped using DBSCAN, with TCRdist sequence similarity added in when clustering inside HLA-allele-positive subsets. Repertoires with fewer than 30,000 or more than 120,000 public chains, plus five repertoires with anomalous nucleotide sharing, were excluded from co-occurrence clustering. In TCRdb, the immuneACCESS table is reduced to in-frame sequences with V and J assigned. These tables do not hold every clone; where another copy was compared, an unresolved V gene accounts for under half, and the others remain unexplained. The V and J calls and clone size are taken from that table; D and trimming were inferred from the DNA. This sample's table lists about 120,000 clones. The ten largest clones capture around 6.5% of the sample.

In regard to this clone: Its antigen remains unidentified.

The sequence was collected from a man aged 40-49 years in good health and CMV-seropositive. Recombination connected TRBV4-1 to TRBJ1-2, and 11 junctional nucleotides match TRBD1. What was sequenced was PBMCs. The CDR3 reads CASRFGQGAWGYTF. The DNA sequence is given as TGCGCCAGCAGGTTCGGACAGGGGGCCTGGGGCTACACCTTC.